Listed here are 24 T cell receptor beta chains from one sample, sequenced in a study of shared clonotypes between healthy human individuals. Assay used: immunoSEQ multiplex PCR; TCRdb lists only in-frame clones, some missing. The sample records approximately 2.1 million clones, just over 90% being singletons. Sequencing was done on a sample of naive CD4+ T cells from PBMCs. Subset here: CD45RA+ positively selected. The origin of the receptors is a man aged 18 to 29 in good health. Some clones in this sample may be carry-over from other donors' samples.

Written as DNA, the CDR3 is TGCGCCAGCAGCCAACCGGGACAGGTTCCGTGGAACACCATATATTTT. This encodes CASSQPGQVPWNTIYF. The V call is TRBV4-1, the J call TRBJ1-3; 8 bases align to TRBD1. Germline trimming cut 2 bases from V and 7 bases from J; bases unmatched to any gene: 10. Germline assignment: CDR1 MGHRA and CDR2 YSYEKL. The CDR3 is 16 amino acids.

The chain is built from TRBV9 and TRBJ1-5, with 8 positions matching TRBD1. V lost 1 base and J lost 6; bases outside the gene matches: 9. Germline V lookup: CDR1 SGDLS, CDR2 YYNGEE. This CDR3 comprises 16 residues. DNA for the CDR3: TGTGCCAGCAGCGTAAATGCAGGGGGCGTCGGTCAGCCCCAGCATTTT. The encoded protein is CASSVNAGGVGQPQHF.

This clone appeared once. V is TRBV19 and J is TRBJ2-7; D tentatively fits TRBD1 or TRBD2 (5 bases each). Trimming pared 3 bases from V and 6 bases from J, leaving 18 bases between. This CDR3 is built from 15 residues. Germline CDR1 reads LNHDA; CDR2 reads SQIVND (reference sequence). The CDR3 DNA is TGTGCCAGTAGTATGGCGAAACTAGGGGAGTTCGAGCAGTACTTC. It is translated as CASSMAKLGEFEQYF.

This clone was detected once. The chain is built from TRBV2 and TRBJ1-4, with a possible D match to TRBD1 (5 bases). Germline CDR1 is SNHLY and CDR2 is FYNNEI. The V end was cut by 8 bases, the J end by 5 bases, with 12 bases between. The CDR3 is 13 residues long. DNA of the CDR3: TGTGCCAGCCAGGGTAGCGGAAATGAAAAACTGTTTTTT. This translates into CASQGSGNEKLFF.

For this clone: In the same sample, other DNA sequences code for this CDR3. V is TRBV27 and J is TRBJ2-7, with a weak D call TRBD2 (6 bases). The CDR3 extends over 13 amino acids. Germline V gene sequence: CDR1 MNHEY, CDR2 SMNVEV (reference sequence). The germline V and J ends were trimmed by 6 bases and 3 bases, with 12 bases remaining between them. The CDR3 reads CASRRTGVYEQYF. CDR3 sequence (DNA): TGTGCCAGCAGACGGACGGGGGTCTACGAGCAGTACTTC.

The CDR3 sequence is CASRETSTDTQYF. The CDR3 DNA reads as TGCGCCAGCAGGGAGACGAGCACAGATACGCAGTATTTT. This rearrangement joins TRBV5-1 to TRBJ2-3; D remains unclear. The germline V gene encodes CDR1 SGHRS and CDR2 YFSETQ. Between the trimmed V and J ends, which lost 5 bases and 0 bases, there was a span of 7 bases. CDR3 length equals 13 residues.

The chain has TRBV7-2 and TRBJ1-1; TRBD1 matches at 7 bases. The CDR3 contains 15 residues. V lost 3 bases to trimming and J lost 0 bases; unmatched junction nucleotides: 4. The V gene's germline CDR1 is SGHTA and CDR2 FQGNSA. This chain's CDR3 is CASSFSGQMNTEAFF. DNA of the CDR3: TGTGCCAGCAGCTTCTCGGGACAGATGAACACTGAAGCTTTCTTT.

The chain recombines TRBV29-1 with TRBJ2-5; 9 nucleotides agree with TRBD2. Germline CDR1 SQVTM, CDR2 ANQGSEA. This CDR3 comprises 12 residues. The V segment lost 7 bases and the J segment 5 bases; nucleotides outside the gene matches: 5. The CDR3 DNA reads TGCAGCGCCGTAGCGGGGGCTGAGACCCAGTACTTC. This encodes CSAVAGAETQYF.

The chain uses TRBV28 and TRBJ1-2; D not certain. The germline CDR1 and CDR2 sequences are MDHEN and SYDVKM. The CDR3 totals 12 residues. Trimming stripped 3 bases from V and 4 bases from J, with 6 bases between. The CDR3 loop reads CASSFRRYGYTF. In DNA form, the CDR3 reads TGTGCCAGCAGTTTCAGGCGCTATGGCTACACCTTC.

The chain uses TRBV27 and TRBJ2-3, with 9 bases aligning to TRBD1. The CDR3 runs to 16 residues. The germline V gene has CDR1 MNHEY and CDR2 SMNVEV (reference sequence). Trimming cost V 6 bases and J 5 bases; bases outside gene matches: 12. As DNA, the CDR3 is TGTGCCAGCAGCCTACAGGGGGCCTTTGGCGTAGATACGCAGTATTTT. Translated, it gives CASSLQGAFGVDTQYF.

The V gene is TRBV5-5, the J gene TRBJ2-6, with TRBD2 matching over 12 bases. Germline loops: CDR1 SGHKS, CDR2 YYEKEE (reference sequence). The V and J ends lost 0 bases and 2 bases, in that order; junction bases with no gene match: 6. The length of the CDR3 is 19 residues. The CDR3 bases are TGTGCCAGCAGCTTGGCCCCTAGCGGGAGGGCCCCTGGGGCCAACGTCCTGACTTTC. It specifies CASSLAPSGRAPGANVLTF.

The rearrangement links TRBV5-1 to TRBJ2-3; tentative D call: TRBD2 (6 bases). V lost 4 bases, J lost 0 bases, and 12 bases lay in between. The CDR3 runs 15 residues. Germline V gives CDR1 SGHRS, CDR2 YFSETQ. CDR3 region: CASSADSGSTDTQYF. In nucleotides, the CDR3 is TGCGCCAGCAGCGCAGACAGCGGGAGCACAGATACGCAGTATTTT. Based on the CDR3 plus reference TRBV5-1 and TRBJ2-3, the full variable domain is KAGVTQTPRYLIKTRGQQVTLSCSPISGHRSVSWYQQTPGQGLQFLFEYFSETQRNKGNFPGRFSGRQFSNSRSEMNVSTLELGDSALYLCASSADSGSTDTQYFGPGTRLTVL.

This clone was seen just once. The chain employs TRBV13 and TRBJ2-5, with D hard to call. Trimming pared 0 bases from V and 5 bases from J, leaving 13 bases between. Germline CDR1 and CDR2: PRHDT and FYEKMQ (reference sequence). The CDR3 consists of 15 residues. In DNA form, the CDR3 reads TGTGCCAGCAGCTTAGGGGGAAAGAGACCCGAGACCCAGTACTTC. Its translation is CASSLGGKRPETQYF.

The J gene is TRBJ2-1, the V gene TRBV7-2, with D maybe TRBD2 (6 bases). The length of the CDR3 is 16 residues. V was cut by 1 base and J by 8 bases, with 18 bases left in between. Germline V lookup: CDR1 SGHTA, CDR2 FQGNSA. This CDR3 reads CASSLDSGSAVYEQFF. The CDR3 DNA sequence: TGTGCCAGCAGCTTAGATTCCGGGAGTGCCGTTTATGAGCAGTTCTTC.

The chain has TRBV19 and TRBJ2-1; 12 bases match TRBD2. Germline assignment: CDR1 LNHDA and CDR2 SQIVND (reference sequence). V lost 7 bases to trimming and J lost 6 bases; unmatched junction nucleotides: 13. The CDR3 runs 17 residues. The CDR3 reads CASMVKPGLAGSNEQFF. As DNA, the CDR3 is TGTGCCAGTATGGTGAAACCGGGACTAGCGGGTAGCAATGAGCAGTTCTTC.

This clone was recorded only once. This chain uses TRBV7-2 with TRBJ1-5; D perhaps matches TRBD1 (5 bases). CDR1 is SGHTA, CDR2 FQGNSA, per germline. Trimming pared 5 bases from V and 0 bases from J, leaving 8 bases between. There are 14 residues in the CDR3. CDR3 protein: CASSTGYSNQPQHF. The CDR3 DNA sequence: TGTGCCAGCAGCACAGGCTATAGCAATCAGCCCCAGCATTTT.

Remarks on this clone: The identical CDR3 is also encoded by other nucleotide sequences in the sample. The chain joins TRBV28 to TRBJ1-5, with D perhaps matching TRBD1 (5 bases). This CDR3 is 12 amino acids long. Germline loops: CDR1 MDHEN, CDR2 SYDVKM. Trimming left V 3 bases short and J 7 bases short, with 7 bases between. The CDR3 here is CASSLGGQPQHF. CDR3 DNA: TGTGCCAGCAGTTTGGGGGGGCAGCCCCAGCATTTT. The full variable domain, with the rest looked up from reference TRBV28 and TRBJ1-5, is DVKVTQSSRYLVKRTGEKVFLECVQDMDHENMFWYRQDPGLGLRLIYFSYDVKMKEKGDIPEGYSVSREKKERFSLILESASTNQTSMYLCASSLGGQPQHFGDGTRLSIL.

This chain joins TRBV7-2 and TRBJ1-1, with a possible D match to TRBD1 (5 bases). Trimming took 4 bases from V and 0 from J, leaving 12 bases between them. This CDR3 contains 15 residues. Germline CDR1 SGHTA, CDR2 FQGNSA. CDR3: CASSSTGTLNTEAFF. CDR3 DNA sequence: TGTGCCAGCAGCTCTACCGGGACGTTGAACACTGAAGCTTTCTTT.

This chain links TRBV7-9 with TRBJ1-2; D is undetermined. CDR3 length: 12 amino acids. Trimming cost V 5 bases and J 7 bases, with 11 bases left between them. CDR1 and CDR2 (germline): SEHNR, FQNEAQ (reference sequence). The CDR3 nucleotides are TGTGCCAGCAGCACGACCGGACCTGGCTACACCTTC. It is translated as CASSTTGPGYTF.

The chain is built from TRBV18 and TRBJ1-5; no firm D call. Germline CDR1 reads KGHSH; CDR2 reads LQKENI. The CDR3 loop spans 13 amino acids. Trimming removed 4 bases at V and 4 bases at J, with 8 bases between. CDR3 amino acids: CASSLHPNQPQHF. CDR3 nucleotides: TGTGCCAGCTCACTCCACCCTAATCAGCCCCAGCATTTT.

The genes are TRBV7-8 and TRBJ2-3; maybe TRBD2 (7 bases). CDR1 is SGHVS and CDR2 is FQNEAQ in the germline V gene. V lost 0 bases and J 4 bases, leaving 17 bases between the germline ends. The CDR3 covers 17 residues. The CDR3 sequence is CASSLAPGGMYPDTQYF. The CDR3 DNA reads TGTGCCAGCAGCTTAGCGCCGGGGGGCATGTATCCAGATACGCAGTATTTT.

The V gene is TRBV19, the J gene TRBJ1-5, with TRBD1 matching 7 bases. J was trimmed by 5 bases and V by 7 bases; bases with no gene match: 8. CDR3 size: 14 residues. Germline CDR1 is LNHDA and CDR2 is SQIVND (reference sequence). As DNA, the CDR3 is TGTGCCAGTACCCAACAGGGGCGGGATCAGCCCCAGCATTTT. Translation: CASTQQGRDQPQHF.

This chain uses TRBV6-6 with TRBJ2-5; the match to TRBD2 covers 7 bases. This CDR3 spans 15 amino acids. The V gene's germline CDR1 is MNHNY and CDR2 SVGAGI (reference sequence). V lost 2 bases to trimming and J lost 5 bases; unmatched junction nucleotides: 8. The CDR3 loop reads CASSYPLAVGETQYF. For the CDR3, the DNA is TGTGCCAGCAGTTACCCGCTAGCGGTGGGGGAGACCCAGTACTTC.

The CDR3 sequence: CASSIARGRLGNEQFF. As DNA, the CDR3 is TGTGCCAGCAGCATAGCCCGTGGGAGGTTGGGCAATGAGCAGTTCTTC. The chain combines TRBV9 with TRBJ2-1, with a possible D match to TRBD2 (6 bases). The germline V and J ends were trimmed by 4 bases and 6 bases, with 20 bases remaining between them. The CDR3 totals 16 residues. The germline CDR1 and CDR2 sequences are SGDLS and YYNGEE.